In this sample, the clone carrying this T cell receptor beta chain turned up many times. Its target is unknown. Regarding time point: pre-sensitization, week 0. Treatment reported: therapeutic diphenylcyclopropenone sensitization with weekly scalp DPC. The data are from a study of human T cells and chemical hapten exposure. TCRdb re-called the RACE reads through MiXCR, storing one row per CDR3 protein. Of around 95,000 distinct CDR3 sequences in the sample, approximately 11% were seen once. Whole-study findings and limits: Expanded TCRs produced significantly more large CDR3 similarity clusters than controls did. Correlating positively with patch test score were the PT1 expanded TCR counts.

V lost 1 base and J lost 0; bases outside the gene matches: 15. The CDR3 is 19 amino acids. Germline CDR1 reads SGHRS; CDR2 reads YFSETQ. This chain joins TRBV5-1 and TRBJ1-2; TRBD1 matches 7 bases. The sample was whole blood, taken in connection with sensitization to the hapten diphenylcyclopropenone (DPC). This receptor was obtained from a woman aged 55-75 years with alopecia areata. Some clones in this sample may be carry-over from other donors' samples. CDR3 in DNA: TGCGCCAGCAGCTTGAACAGGGGTCCGTATCGAATAGCTAACTATGGCTACACCTTC. Residues: CASSLNRGPYRIANYGYTF.